This T cell receptor (beta chain) was documented in a study of blood T cells in healthy people across ages. A second PCR, run for 7 to 11 cycles, used a sample-barcoded 5' primer plus a J-beta primer mix. TCRdb re-analysed the 5' RACE reads in MiXCR, keeping a single row per CDR3 protein. The table lists about 1.5 million distinct CDR3 sequences, about 42% of them singletons. The length of the CDR3 is 15 residues. Germline CDR1 reads LGHDT; CDR2 reads YNNKEL (reference sequence). In regard to this clonotype: Its antigen is currently unknown.

General study points: It was held that the diversity estimates obtained from one million T cells were underestimates. Older individuals had lower TCR beta diversity per million T cells (the decline was roughly linear).

The sequenced sample was blood. The origin of this receptor is a woman in her late teens or twenties in good health. V usage is TRBV3-1 and J usage is TRBJ2-1; 9 bases fit TRBD2. The J call is in doubt because the DNA end fits TRBJ2-7 better. CDR3 bases: TGTGCCAGCAGCCCCATGGGGCTAGCGGGAAATGAGCAGTACTTC. Encoded protein: CASSPMGLAGNEQYF.